Listed below are T cell receptor beta chains from one sample, sequenced in a study of OX40 agonist ivuxolimab in advanced cancers. TCRdb keeps only in-frame clones here, not all; method: immunoSEQ multiplex PCR. The table lists about 28,000 clones, more than 70% of them singletons. This material consisted of CD4+ or CD8+ T cells sorted from blood, taken in a trial of the OX40 agonist ivuxolimab. The receptor set was obtained from an adult with an advanced solid tumor such as melanoma, head and neck, liver or kidney cancer. The CDR3 runs from the conserved cysteine through the conserved F or W. Each record gives: J gene, V gene, D gene, clone size, CDR3 DNA, CDR3 protein. A D gene is named only where the DNA matches it firmly. Size is stated for part of the rows, as once, few or many counts, or as a class when the clone is expanded.

TRBJ2-2 | TRBV9 | NA | NA | TGTGCCAGCAGCGTAGGGGGAGGTCCTTCCGGGGAGCTGTTTTTT | CASSVGGGPSGELFF
TRBJ2-2 | TRBV12-5 | NA | NA | TGTGCTAGTGGTTTGGTAAGGGGGGCCCTCCTATCGATGTTTTGGGCCGGGGAGCTGTTTTTT | CASGLVRGALLSMFWAGELFF
TRBJ2-7 | TRBV11-3 | NA | NA | TGTGCCAGCAACGTTGGGAGAGGAAACGAGCAGTACTTC | CASNVGRGNEQYF
TRBJ1-2 | TRBV4-1 | NA | NA | TGCGCCAGCAGCCGGACAACCGGACAGATCCTTTTCGATGGCTACACCTTC | CASSRTTGQILFDGYTF
TRBJ2-5 | TRBV9 | TRBD1 | NA | TGTGCCAGCAGCACACGGACAGGGAAGGAGACCCAGTACTTC | CASSTRTGKETQYF
TRBJ2-7 | TRBV19 | NA | once | TGTGCCAGTAGTATTGGAACCCCATTCTCCTACGAGCAGTACTTC | CASSIGTPFSYEQYF
TRBJ1-2 | TRBV9 | NA | once | TGTGCCAGCAGCGAGTCCCCCTCGCAGGGCGGATATGGCTACACCTTC | CASSESPSQGGYGYTF
TRBJ2-7 | TRBV27 | NA | NA | TGTGCCAGCAGTTCCAGCGGCTACGAGCAGTACTTC | CASSSSGYEQYF
TRBJ2-3 | TRBV9 | TRBD2 | NA | TGTGCCAGCAGCGTAGGACTAGCGGGTTTTGCAGATACGCAGTATTTT | CASSVGLAGFADTQYF
TRBJ1-1 | TRBV19 | NA | NA | TGTGCCAGTAGTTGGAGTGAGAACACTGAAGCTTTCTTT | CASSWSENTEAFF
TRBJ2-1 | TRBV2 | TRBD2 | NA | TGTGCCAGCAGTGAATTGGGCGGGAGTCAGGAGCAGTTCTTC | CASSELGGSQEQFF
TRBJ2-7 | TRBV30 | NA | NA | TGTGCCTGGAGTGTAGCCGAGGGCTACGAGCAGTACTTC | CAWSVAEGYEQYF
TRBJ2-5 | TRBV6-5 | NA | NA | TGTGCCAGCAGTTACCTGGGACACCCAAAAGAGACCCAGTACTTC | CASSYLGHPKETQYF
TRBJ2-5 | TRBV5-1 | NA | NA | TGCGCCAGCAGCTTGAGTTTTACACGGGAGCAGTACTTC | CASSLSFTREQYF
TRBJ2-3 | TRBV14 | NA | NA | TGTGCCAGCAGCCAAGTGCGGCGGAGCACAGATACGCAGTATTTT | CASSQVRRSTDTQYF
TRBJ2-7 | TRBV4-1 | NA | few | TGCGCCAGCAGCGTGTCGCCGGACAACTCCCTTCGCGAGCAGTACTTC | CASSVSPDNSLREQYF
TRBJ2-3 | TRBV28 | NA | few | TGTGCCAGCAGTTTTCTGAGCGGGACAGATACGCAGTATTTT | CASSFLSGTDTQYF
TRBJ2-3 | TRBV13 | TRBD2 | NA | TGTGCCAGCAGCCCATGGGTTGAAGCGGGAGGGGGCACAGATACGCAGTATTTT | CASSPWVEAGGGTDTQYF
TRBJ2-1 | TRBV4-2 | TRBD2 | NA | TGTGCCAGCATGCCCCTAGCGGGCCTTTACAATGAGCAGTTCTTC | CASMPLAGLYNEQFF
TRBJ2-2 | TRBV7-9 | NA | NA | TGTGCCAGCAGCCGGGACTCCAACACCGGGGAGCTGTTTTTT | CASSRDSNTGELFF
TRBJ2-3 | TRBV4-1 | NA | NA | TGCGCCAGCAGCCAAGGTGGACGGGACGACGGGTGGTATTTT | CASSQGGRDDGWYF
TRBJ2-4 | TRBV6-1 | NA | few | TGTGCCAGCAGTGAAAACAGGGACGGAAACATTCAGTACTTC | CASSENRDGNIQYF
TRBJ1-2 | TRBV7-8 | NA | NA | TGTGCCAGCAGCTCGGGCCGGAACTATGGCTACACCTTC | CASSSGRNYGYTF
TRBJ2-1 | TRBV10-3 | TRBD1 | few | TGTGCCATCAGTGACCCGGGACAGGGGGTTGGGTCTGATGAGCAGTTCTTC | CAISDPGQGVGSDEQFF
TRBJ1-2 | TRBV23-1 | NA | once | TGCGCCAGCAGCAGGACAAAGGGGCGGCGGGTAGATGGCTACACCTTC | CASSRTKGRRVDGYTF
TRBJ2-7 | TRBV9 | TRBD2 | NA | TGTGCCAGCAGCCCTAGCGGGAGTCCCTACGAGCAGTACTTC | CASSPSGSPYEQYF
TRBJ2-7 | TRBV5-6 | NA | NA | TGTGCCAGCAGCGCACCCACGGAGCAGTACTTC | CASSAPTEQYF
TRBJ2-1 | TRBV4-2 | TRBD2 | few | TGTGCCAGCAGCCTAGCCGTGTGGGGGGGTGAGCAGTTCTTC | CASSLAVWGGEQFF
TRBJ1-2 | TRBV5-6 | TRBD1 | NA | TGTGCCAGCAGCAGGGGACAGTATGGCTACACCTTC | CASSRGQYGYTF
TRBJ1-1 | TRBV29-1 | TRBD1 | NA | TGCAGCGCTGGAGGGACAGGGTTAAAGAATACTGAAGCTTTCTTT | CSAGGTGLKNTEAFF
TRBJ2-7 | TRBV7-9 | NA | NA | TGTGCCAGCAGCTCAAACGCCGGGTCAACCTACGAGCAGTACTTC | CASSSNAGSTYEQYF
TRBJ1-1 | TRBV2 | NA | NA | TGTGCCAGCCACACGGGGCCGAGTACTGAAGCTTTCTTT | CASHTGPSTEAFF
TRBJ2-6 | TRBV11-2 | NA | NA | TGTGCCAGCAGCATAAGGACTATCTCTGGGGCCAACGTCCTGACTTTC | CASSIRTISGANVLTF